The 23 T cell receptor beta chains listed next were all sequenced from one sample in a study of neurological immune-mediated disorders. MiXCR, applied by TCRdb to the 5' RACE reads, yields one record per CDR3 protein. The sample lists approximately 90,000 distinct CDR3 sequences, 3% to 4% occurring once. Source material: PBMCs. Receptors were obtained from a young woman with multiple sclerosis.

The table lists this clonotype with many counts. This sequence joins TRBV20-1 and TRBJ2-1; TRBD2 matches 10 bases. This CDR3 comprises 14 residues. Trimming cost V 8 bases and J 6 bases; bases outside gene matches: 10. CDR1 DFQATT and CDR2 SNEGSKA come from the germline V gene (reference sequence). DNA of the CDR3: TGCAGTAACCTAGCGGGAGATCGTTCCAATGAGCAGTTCTTC. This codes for CSNLAGDRSNEQFF.

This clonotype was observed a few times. The CDR3 protein is CSAPPMGGSNQPQHF. The CDR3 DNA reads as TGCAGTGCTCCACCGATGGGGGGGAGCAATCAGCCCCAGCATTTT. V usage is TRBV20-1 and J usage is TRBJ1-5, with D tentatively TRBD1 (5 bases). Germline values: CDR1 DFQATT, CDR2 SNEGSKA (reference sequence). The CDR3 sequence is 15 residues long. V was clipped by 5 bases and J by 1 base, with 15 bases between them.

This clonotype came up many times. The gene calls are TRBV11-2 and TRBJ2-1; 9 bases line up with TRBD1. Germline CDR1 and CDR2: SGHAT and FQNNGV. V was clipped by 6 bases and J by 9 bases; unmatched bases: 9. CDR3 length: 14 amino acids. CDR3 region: CASSPRDREAEQFF. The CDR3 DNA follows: TGTGCCAGCAGTCCCCGGGACAGGGAGGCTGAGCAGTTCTTC.

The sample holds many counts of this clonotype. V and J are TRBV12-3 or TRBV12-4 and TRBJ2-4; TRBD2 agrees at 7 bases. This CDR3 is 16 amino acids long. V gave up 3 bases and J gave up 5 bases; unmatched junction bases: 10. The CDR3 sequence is CASSFLRAGVQNIQYF. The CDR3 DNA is TGTGCCAGCAGTTTCCTCAGGGCGGGAGTGCAAAACATTCAGTACTTC.

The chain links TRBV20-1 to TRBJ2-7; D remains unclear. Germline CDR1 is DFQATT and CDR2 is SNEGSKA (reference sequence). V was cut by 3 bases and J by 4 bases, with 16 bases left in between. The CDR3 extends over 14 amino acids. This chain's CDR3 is CSARFSKRVYEQYF. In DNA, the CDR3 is TGCAGTGCTAGGTTCTCGAAAAGGGTTTACGAGCAGTACTTC.

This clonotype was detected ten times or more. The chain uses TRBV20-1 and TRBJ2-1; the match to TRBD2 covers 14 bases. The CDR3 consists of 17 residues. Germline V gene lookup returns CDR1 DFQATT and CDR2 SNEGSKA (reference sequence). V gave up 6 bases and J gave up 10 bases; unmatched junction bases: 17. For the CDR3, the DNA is TGCAGTGCCGGATCCTCCAGGACTAGCGGGAGGAAGTGGGAGCAGTTCTTC. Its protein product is CSAGSSRTSGRKWEQFF.

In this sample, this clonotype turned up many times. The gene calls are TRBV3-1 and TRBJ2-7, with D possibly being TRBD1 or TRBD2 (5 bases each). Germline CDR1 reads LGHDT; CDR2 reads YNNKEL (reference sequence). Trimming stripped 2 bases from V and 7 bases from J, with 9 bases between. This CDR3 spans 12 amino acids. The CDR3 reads CASSQSRGEQYF. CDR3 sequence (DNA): TGTGCCAGCAGCCAATCGAGGGGAGAGCAGTACTTC.

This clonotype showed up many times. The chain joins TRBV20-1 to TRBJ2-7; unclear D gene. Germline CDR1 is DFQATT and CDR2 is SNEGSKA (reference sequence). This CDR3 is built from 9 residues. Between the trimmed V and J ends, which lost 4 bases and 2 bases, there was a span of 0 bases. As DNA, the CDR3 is TGCAGTGCTACCTACGAGCAGTACTTC. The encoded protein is CSATYEQYF.

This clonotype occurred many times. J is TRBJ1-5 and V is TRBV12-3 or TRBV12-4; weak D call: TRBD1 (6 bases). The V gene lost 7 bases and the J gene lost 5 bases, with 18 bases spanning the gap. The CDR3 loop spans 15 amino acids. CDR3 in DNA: TGTGCCAGCACCTTGAGGGGGGATGGAGATCAGCCCCAGCATTTT. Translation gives CASTLRGDGDQPQHF.

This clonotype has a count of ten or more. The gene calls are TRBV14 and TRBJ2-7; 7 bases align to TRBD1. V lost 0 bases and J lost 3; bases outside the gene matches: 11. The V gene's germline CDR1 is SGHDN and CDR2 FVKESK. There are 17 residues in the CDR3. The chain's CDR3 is CASSQDQYVTGLYEQYF. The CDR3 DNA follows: TGTGCCAGCAGCCAAGATCAGTATGTGACAGGGCTCTACGAGCAGTACTTC.

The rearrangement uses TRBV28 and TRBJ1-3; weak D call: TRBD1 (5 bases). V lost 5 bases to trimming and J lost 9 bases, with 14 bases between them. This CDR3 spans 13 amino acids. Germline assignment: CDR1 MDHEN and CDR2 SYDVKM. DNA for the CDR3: TGTGCCAGCAGTACCGGGGGGATCGGCACCATATATTTT. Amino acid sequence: CASSTGGIGTIYF.

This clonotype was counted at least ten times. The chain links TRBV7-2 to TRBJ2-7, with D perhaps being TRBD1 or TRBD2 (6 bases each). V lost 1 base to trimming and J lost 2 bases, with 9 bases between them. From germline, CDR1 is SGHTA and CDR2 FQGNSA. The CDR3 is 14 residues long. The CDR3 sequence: CASSLDGGPYEQYF. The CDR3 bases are TGTGCCAGCAGCTTAGACGGGGGCCCCTACGAGCAGTACTTC.

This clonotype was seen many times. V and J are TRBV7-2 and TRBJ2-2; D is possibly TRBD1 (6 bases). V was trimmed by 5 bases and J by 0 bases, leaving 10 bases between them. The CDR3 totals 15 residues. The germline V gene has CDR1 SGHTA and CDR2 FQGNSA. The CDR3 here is CASSRGHTNTGELFF. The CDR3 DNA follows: TGTGCCAGCAGCCGGGGACACACGAACACCGGGGAGCTGTTTTTT.

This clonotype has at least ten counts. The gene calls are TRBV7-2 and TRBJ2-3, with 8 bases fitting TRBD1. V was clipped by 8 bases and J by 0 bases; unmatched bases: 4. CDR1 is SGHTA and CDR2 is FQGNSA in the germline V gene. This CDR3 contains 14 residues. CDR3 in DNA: TGTGCCAGCCAAACAGGGGGGAGCACAGATACGCAGTATTTT. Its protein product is CASQTGGSTDTQYF.

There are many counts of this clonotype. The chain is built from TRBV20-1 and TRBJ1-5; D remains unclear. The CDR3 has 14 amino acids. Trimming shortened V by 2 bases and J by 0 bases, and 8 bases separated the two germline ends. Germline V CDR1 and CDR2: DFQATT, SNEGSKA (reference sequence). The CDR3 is CSARSGYSNQPQHF. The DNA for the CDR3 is TGCAGTGCTAGAAGCGGGTATAGCAATCAGCCCCAGCATTTT.

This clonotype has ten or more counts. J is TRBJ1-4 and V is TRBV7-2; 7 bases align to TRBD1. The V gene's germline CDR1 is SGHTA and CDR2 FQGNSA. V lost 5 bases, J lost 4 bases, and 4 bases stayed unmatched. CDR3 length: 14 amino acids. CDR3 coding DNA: TGTGCCAGCAGCCTGGACAGGAGTAATGAAAAACTGTTTTTT. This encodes CASSLDRSNEKLFF. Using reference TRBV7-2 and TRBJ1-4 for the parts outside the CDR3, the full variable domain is GAGVSQSPSNKVTEKGKDVELRCDPISGHTALYWYRQSLGQGLEFLIYFQGNSAPDKSGLPSDRFSAERTGGSVSTLTIQRTQQEDSAVYLCASSLDRSNEKLFFGSGTQLSVL.

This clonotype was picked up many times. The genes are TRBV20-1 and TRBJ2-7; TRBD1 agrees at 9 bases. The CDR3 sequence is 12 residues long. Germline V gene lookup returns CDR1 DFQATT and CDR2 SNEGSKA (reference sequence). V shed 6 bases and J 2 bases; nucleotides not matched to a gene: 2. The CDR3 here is CSARDRAYEQYF. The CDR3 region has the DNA TGCAGTGCAAGGGACAGGGCCTACGAGCAGTACTTC.

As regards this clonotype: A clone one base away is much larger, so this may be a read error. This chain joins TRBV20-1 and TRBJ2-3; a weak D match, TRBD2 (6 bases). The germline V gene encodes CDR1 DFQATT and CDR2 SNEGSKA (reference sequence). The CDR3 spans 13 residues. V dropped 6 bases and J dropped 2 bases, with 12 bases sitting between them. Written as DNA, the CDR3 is TGCAGTGCCCACGCGGGATCCACAGATACGCAGTATTTT. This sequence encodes CSAHAGSTDTQYF.

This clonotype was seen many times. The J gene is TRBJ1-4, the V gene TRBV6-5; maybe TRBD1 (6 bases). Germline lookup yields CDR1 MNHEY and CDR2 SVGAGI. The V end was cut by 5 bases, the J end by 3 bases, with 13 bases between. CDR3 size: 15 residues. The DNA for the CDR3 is TGTGCCAGCAGTAACAGGGACGGGGCTAATGAAAAACTGTTTTTT. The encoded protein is CASSNRDGANEKLFF.

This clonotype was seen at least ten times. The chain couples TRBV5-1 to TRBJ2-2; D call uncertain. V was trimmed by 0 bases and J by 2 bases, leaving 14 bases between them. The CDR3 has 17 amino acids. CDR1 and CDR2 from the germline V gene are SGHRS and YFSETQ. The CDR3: CASSLVVTPQNTGELFF. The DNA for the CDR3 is TGCGCCAGCAGCTTGGTCGTGACCCCCCAAAACACCGGGGAGCTGTTTTTT.

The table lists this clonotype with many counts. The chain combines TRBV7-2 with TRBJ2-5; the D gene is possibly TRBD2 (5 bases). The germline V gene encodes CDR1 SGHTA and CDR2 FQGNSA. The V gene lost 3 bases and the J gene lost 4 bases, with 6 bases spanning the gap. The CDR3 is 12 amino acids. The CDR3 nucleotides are TGTGCCAGCAGCTTGGGGAGAGAGACCCAGTACTTC. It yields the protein CASSLGRETQYF.

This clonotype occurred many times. CDR3 in amino acids: CASSQSWRNTEAFF. Written as DNA, the CDR3 is TGTGCCAGCAGCCAATCTTGGAGGAACACTGAAGCTTTCTTT. The chain couples TRBV7-2 to TRBJ1-1; D is unclear. V lost 5 bases and J lost 1, with 11 bases in between. The germline CDR1 and CDR2 sequences are SGHTA and FQGNSA. This CDR3 comprises 14 residues.

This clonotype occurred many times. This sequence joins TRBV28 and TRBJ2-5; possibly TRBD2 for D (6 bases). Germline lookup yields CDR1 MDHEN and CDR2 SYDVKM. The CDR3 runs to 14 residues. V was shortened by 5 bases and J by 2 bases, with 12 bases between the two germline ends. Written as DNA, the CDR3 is TGTGCCAGCAGTCTTAGCGGTTTACAAGAGACCCAGTACTTC. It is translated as CASSLSGLQETQYF.